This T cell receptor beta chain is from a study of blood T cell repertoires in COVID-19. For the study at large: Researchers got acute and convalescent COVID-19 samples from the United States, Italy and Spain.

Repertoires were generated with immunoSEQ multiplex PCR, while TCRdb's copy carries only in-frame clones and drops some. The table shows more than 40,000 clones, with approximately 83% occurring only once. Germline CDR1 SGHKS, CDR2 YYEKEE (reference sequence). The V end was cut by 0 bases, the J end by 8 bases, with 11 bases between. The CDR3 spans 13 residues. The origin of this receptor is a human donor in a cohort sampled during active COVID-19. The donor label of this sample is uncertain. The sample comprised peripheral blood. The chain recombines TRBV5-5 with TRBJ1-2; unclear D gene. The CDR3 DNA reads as TGTGCCAGCAGCTTGGCCGGGGTATGGGGCTACACCTTC. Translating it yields CASSLAGVWGYTF.